Sequencing of this T cell receptor beta chain was carried out in a study of blood T cells in healthy people across ages. Turning to the study itself: Template switching caught about one barcoded beta molecule for each two T cells.

Peripheral blood samples of 9 to 10 milliliters were drawn from each donor. Extraction of total RNA produced a minimum of 5.5 micrograms from each sample. Primers used in a second PCR of about 6 to 11 cycles were a sample-barcoded 5' primer and a J-beta primer mix. MiXCR, run by TCRdb on the 5' RACE reads, gives a single entry per CDR3 protein. Here the sample spans roughly 1.6 million distinct CDR3 sequences, roughly 32% being singletons. Germline loops: CDR1 DFQATT, CDR2 SNEGSKA (reference sequence). The CDR3 totals 13 residues. The V and J ends lost 0 bases and 3 bases, in that order; junction bases with no gene match: 1.

This TCR came from a woman between 25 and 40 years old in good health. This chain links TRBV20-1 with TRBJ2-7; TRBD2 matches at 8 bases. The specimen was blood. The CDR3 region is CSARDRGGYEQYF. DNA for the CDR3: TGCAGTGCTAGAGATCGGGGGGGCTACGAGCAGTACTTC.